This T cell receptor beta chain was identified in a study of T cells in women clearing cervical HPV infection. All donors had a single incident cervical HPV16 infection, not prevalent. HPV was found by MY09/MY11 PCR and dot-blot genotyping. Measured with immunoSEQ multiplex PCR; TCRdb has only the in-frame clones, and not every one. Its clone listing holds some 25,000 clones. Germline V gives CDR1 SGHDT, CDR2 YYEEEE. CDR3 length: 14 residues. Trimming took off 3 bases at V and 2 bases at J, with 12 bases between the two ends. On this clone: Coverage ceases 3 residues before the CDR3 finishes, and the germline J gene fills in the end.

This sequence was found in a woman between 18 and 75 years old with a cervical HPV16 infection that either progressed to CIN3+ or cleared (not recorded which). The chain carries TRBV5-6 and TRBJ2-7; maybe TRBD2 (5 bases). The sample comprised blood buffy coat. CDR3 loop: CASSSGKRTYEQYF. The CDR3 bases that were read are TGTGCCAGCAGCTCAGGAAAGCGGACCTACGAG.